These 20 T cell receptor beta chains came from one sample sequenced in a study of control samples from healthy donors and cancer patients. Clones were sequenced by immunoSEQ multiplex PCR, and TCRdb holds only the in-frame ones, with some missing. The sample contains 120,000 to 150,000 clones, approximately 94% of which appear only once. Specimen: blood. All receptors derive from a man in his forties or fifties in good health.

The chain has TRBV5-1 and TRBJ1-2; the match to TRBD1 covers 10 bases. This CDR3 region has 14 residues. CDR1 and CDR2 from the germline V gene are SGHRS and YFSETQ. V lost 3 bases, J lost 8 bases, and 7 bases stayed unmatched. CDR3 loop: CASSYGTGAEGYTF. The CDR3 region has the DNA TGCGCCAGCAGCTACGGGACAGGGGCAGAAGGCTACACCTTC.

The genes are TRBV7-2 and TRBJ1-2; perhaps TRBD1 as D (6 bases). Germline V gene data show CDR1 as SGHTA and CDR2 as FQGNSA. CDR3 size: 15 residues. With 5 bases removed from V and 4 bases from J, the gap between germline ends came to 17 bases. CDR3 in DNA: TGTGCCAGCAGCGGAACCGGGACATCTCCCTATGGCTACACCTTC. Protein: CASSGTGTSPYGYTF. Full variable domain (remainder filled in from reference TRBV7-2 and TRBJ1-2): GAGVSQSPSNKVTEKGKDVELRCDPISGHTALYWYRQSLGQGLEFLIYFQGNSAPDKSGLPSDRFSAERTGGSVSTLTIQRTQQEDSAVYLCASSGTGTSPYGYTFGSGTRLTVV.

The chain joins TRBV7-6 to TRBJ1-1; D gene uncertain. This CDR3 has 14 amino acids. V was clipped by 8 bases and J by 3 bases, with 16 bases between them. The germline gives CDR1 SGHVS, CDR2 FNYEAQ. The CDR3, as DNA: TGTGCCAGCGGAGATCGGGGTAGGGACACTGAAGCTTTCTTT. Protein product: CASGDRGRDTEAFF.

Worth noting for this clone: The sample contains more than one DNA sequence encoding this CDR3. V usage is TRBV3-1 (or the pseudogene TRBV3-2) and J usage is TRBJ1-5; 8 bases line up with TRBD1. With V trimmed by 4 bases and J by 7 bases, 6 bases remained unmatched. Germline lookup yields CDR1 LGHDT and CDR2 YNNKEL (reference sequence). This CDR3 contains 14 residues. CDR3 amino acids: CASSLGQGGQPQHF. CDR3 DNA sequence: TGTGCCAGCAGCCTCGGACAGGGAGGACAGCCCCAGCATTTT.

The gene calls are TRBV2 and TRBJ1-6; 7 positions agree with TRBD1. This CDR3 contains 15 residues. Germline lookup yields CDR1 SNHLY and CDR2 FYNNEI. With 8 bases clipped from V and 13 bases from J, the junction kept 17 bases outside the gene matches. CDR3: CASRRDRGTPKPLHF. The CDR3 bases are TGTGCCAGCCGGCGGGACAGAGGAACCCCGAAGCCCCTCCACTTT.

V and J are TRBV19 and TRBJ1-5; D gene ambiguous. The CDR3 loop spans 12 amino acids. The germline V gene encodes CDR1 LNHDA and CDR2 SQIVND (reference sequence). Trimming left V 3 bases short and J 11 bases short, with 11 bases between. The CDR3 reads CASSMQARAQHF. For the CDR3, the DNA is TGTGCCAGTAGTATGCAGGCACGGGCCCAGCATTTT. Together with reference TRBV19 and TRBJ1-5, the CDR3 gives the full variable domain: DGGITQSPKYLFRKEGQNVTLSCEQNLNHDAMYWYRQDPGQGLRLIYYSQIVNDFQKGDIAEGYSVSREKKESFPLTVTSAQKNPTAFYLCASSMQARAQHFGDGTRLSIL.

This clone appeared a single time. V is TRBV28 and J is TRBJ2-2; D not resolved. V was shortened by 1 base and J by 6 bases, with 6 bases between the two germline ends. The CDR3 is 13 amino acids. The germline gives CDR1 MDHEN, CDR2 SYDVKM. CDR3 loop: CASSLSGAGELFF. The CDR3 coding sequence is TGTGCCAGCAGTTTATCTGGGGCCGGGGAGCTGTTTTTT. The whole variable domain, remainder taken from reference TRBV28 and TRBJ2-2, is DVKVTQSSRYLVKRTGEKVFLECVQDMDHENMFWYRQDPGLGLRLIYFSYDVKMKEKGDIPEGYSVSREKKERFSLILESASTNQTSMYLCASSLSGAGELFFGEGSRLTVL.

Written as DNA, the CDR3 is TGTGCCAGCAGCCAAGATCTAGGGGTTCTTTCCGGCTATGGCTACACCTTC. Its protein is CASSQDLGVLSGYGYTF. The chain links TRBV3-1 (or the pseudogene TRBV3-2) to TRBJ1-2, with a weak D call TRBD1 (5 bases). Deletions cut 0 bases from V and 4 bases from J, with 18 bases between. Germline assignment: CDR1 LGHDT and CDR2 YNNKEL (reference sequence). This CDR3 is built from 17 residues.

The V and J genes are TRBV9 and TRBJ1-3; no clear D. V shed 3 bases and J shed 5 bases, with 12 bases lying between them. This CDR3 comprises 14 residues. The germline CDR1 and CDR2 sequences are SGDLS and YYNGEE. CDR3 DNA sequence: TGTGCCAGCAGCGCCTCGCGTTGGAGAAACACCATATATTTT. Protein product: CASSASRWRNTIYF.

The rearrangement joins TRBV5-1 to TRBJ2-7, with 11 bases identical to TRBD1. CDR1 and CDR2 (germline): SGHRS, YFSETQ. The CDR3 totals 16 residues. With 0 bases clipped from V and 3 bases from J, the junction kept 5 bases outside the gene matches. The CDR3 protein is CASSLGPGTGGYEQYF. The CDR3 DNA reads as TGCGCCAGCAGCTTGGGGCCCGGGACAGGGGGCTACGAGCAGTACTTC. Combining the CDR3 with reference TRBV5-1 and TRBJ2-7 gives the whole variable domain KAGVTQTPRYLIKTRGQQVTLSCSPISGHRSVSWYQQTPGQGLQFLFEYFSETQRNKGNFPGRFSGRQFSNSRSEMNVSTLELGDSALYLCASSLGPGTGGYEQYFGPGTRLTVT.

The J gene is TRBJ1-5, the V gene TRBV4-1, with 7 nucleotides matching TRBD1. The V segment lost 8 bases and the J segment 5 bases; nucleotides outside the gene matches: 9. The CDR3 contains 14 residues. Germline CDR1 MGHRA, CDR2 YSYEKL. For the CDR3, the DNA is TGCGCCAGCGACGAGGAGGGGGCAGATCAGCCCCAGCATTTT. It yields the protein CASDEEGADQPQHF.

The chain joins TRBV25-1 to TRBJ2-2; D ambiguous. CDR3 length equals 12 residues. Germline V gene sequence: CDR1 MGHDK, CDR2 SYGVNS. The V and J ends lost 4 bases and 6 bases respectively, with 6 bases between them. The CDR3: CASSVPAGELFF. The CDR3 bases are TGTGCCAGCAGTGTCCCGGCCGGGGAGCTGTTTTTT.

This clone was detected once. The chain is built from TRBV5-5 and TRBJ1-1, with 7 bases that match TRBD1. The CDR3 sequence is 15 residues long. Looked up from germline, CDR1 is SGHKS and CDR2 is YYEKEE (reference sequence). Trimming took 5 bases from V and 1 from J; bases not matched to a gene: 8. Written as DNA, the CDR3 is TGTGCCAGCAGTAGTACCGGGGACAGGAACACTGAAGCTTTCTTT. This codes for CASSSTGDRNTEAFF.

V usage is TRBV6-1 and J usage is TRBJ1-5, with a possible D match to TRBD1 (6 bases). V was trimmed by 4 bases and J by 4 bases, leaving 20 bases between them. Germline CDR1 reads MNHNS; CDR2 reads SASEGT. This CDR3 comprises 17 residues. CDR3 loop: CASSVTTGSSSNQPQHF. CDR3 nucleotides: TGTGCCAGCAGTGTTACGACAGGATCCTCGTCAAATCAGCCCCAGCATTTT.

This chain joins TRBV14 and TRBJ2-2; tentatively, D is TRBD1 (5 bases). The CDR3 consists of 14 residues. The germline V gene encodes CDR1 SGHDN and CDR2 FVKESK. Trimming removed 3 bases at V and 6 bases at J, with 11 bases between. The CDR3 region is CASSHSRGPGELFF. The CDR3 nucleotides read TGTGCCAGCAGCCATTCAAGGGGCCCCGGGGAGCTGTTTTTT.

The V gene is TRBV10-3, the J gene TRBJ2-5, with TRBD1 matching 8 bases. Germline V CDR1 and CDR2: ENHRY, SYGVKD. This CDR3 has 16 residues. Unmatched junction bases numbered 8, after V lost 4 bases and J lost 1 base. The CDR3 nucleotides are TGTGCCATCAGTGTTATCGACAGGGGCCTCCAAGAGACCCAGTACTTC. Protein: CAISVIDRGLQETQYF.

The J gene is TRBJ2-2, the V gene TRBV14, with D uncertain. With 0 bases removed from V and 4 bases from J, the gap between germline ends came to 15 bases. The CDR3 sequence is 17 residues long. From germline, CDR1 is SGHDN and CDR2 FVKESK. The CDR3: CASSQESKHWATGELFF. DNA for the CDR3: TGTGCCAGCAGCCAAGAATCGAAGCACTGGGCCACCGGGGAGCTGTTTTTT.

The chain combines TRBV28 with TRBJ2-7, with D perhaps assigned TRBD1 or TRBD2 (5 bases each). The CDR3 is 14 amino acids. Germline CDR1 MDHEN, CDR2 SYDVKM. Trimming took off 5 bases at V and 0 bases at J, with 11 bases between the two ends. The CDR3 nucleotides read TGTGCCAGCAGTGGGGACGACAGCTCCTACGAGCAGTACTTC. Its translation is CASSGDDSSYEQYF.

This chain connects TRBV4-3 to TRBJ2-3, with D unresolved. Trimming shortened V by 0 bases and J by 4 bases, and 11 bases separated the two germline ends. Germline-derived CDR1 and CDR2 are LGHNA and YSLEER. This CDR3 region has 15 residues. The CDR3 loop reads CASSQEFRASDTQYF. The CDR3 DNA is TGCGCCAGCAGCCAAGAATTTCGGGCTTCAGATACGCAGTATTTT.

As concerns this clone: The junction differs from germline at one of its ends, possibly a read error. This CDR3 is also generated by other DNA sequences in the sample. The genes are TRBV12-3 or TRBV12-4 and TRBJ2-7; possible D gene TRBD2, 5 bases. The CDR3 runs to 12 residues. CDR3 in DNA: TGTGCCAGCAGCTTAGGGAGTTACGAGCAGTACTTC. It translates to CASSLGSYEQYF.